These T cell receptor beta chains were read from a single sample in a study of shared clonotypes between healthy human individuals. The method was immunoSEQ multiplex PCR; TCRdb's version includes in-frame clones alone and lacks a portion of them. This sample has around 2.3 million clones, with more than 90% found just once. The sequencing input was naive CD4+ T cells sorted from blood. The source is a young man in good health. Each CDR3 is given with its conserved first and last residue. The D gene is left open where the match is weak. Not every row has a clone size; where given, it reads once, few, many or a size class.

size: .
D: .
J: TRBJ2-7
V: TRBV9
DNA: TGTGCCAGCAGCGTTCGGCAGGAGAGCTACGAGCAGTACTTC
CDR3: CASSVRQESYEQYF

size: .
D: TRBD1
J: TRBJ1-6
V: TRBV4-1
DNA: TGCGCCAGCAGCCATCCGGGACAGGTTAATTCACCCCTCCACTTT
CDR3: CASSHPGQVNSPLHF

size: once
D: .
J: TRBJ2-1
V: TRBV5-1
DNA: TGCGCCAGCAGCTCGGGGAGGTTGGAGTACAATGAGCAGTTCTTC
CDR3: CASSSGRLEYNEQFF

size: .
D: .
J: TRBJ1-1
V: TRBV27
DNA: TGTGCCAGCAGTTCAGAGGCTACCCCGAGAATGAACACTGAAGCTTTCTTT
CDR3: CASSSEATPRMNTEAFF

size: .
D: TRBD1
J: TRBJ2-3
V: TRBV5-4
DNA: TGTGCCAGCAGCTTTGGGACAGGGAGCCCCACAGATACGCAGTATTTT
CDR3: CASSFGTGSPTDTQYF

size: .
D: .
J: TRBJ1-4
V: TRBV7-9
DNA: TGTGCCAGCAGCTTAACCGGAAATGAAAAACTGTTTTTT
CDR3: CASSLTGNEKLFF

size: .
D: TRBD1
J: TRBJ2-1
V: TRBV18
DNA: TGTGCCAGCTCACTAGGACAGGGGGCAAGTGAGCAGTTCTTC
CDR3: CASSLGQGASEQFF

size: .
D: .
J: TRBJ2-7
V: TRBV9
DNA: TGTGCCAGCAGCGTAGAACCAGACCTGGGGGAGCAGTACTTC
CDR3: CASSVEPDLGEQYF

size: .
D: TRBD1
J: TRBJ2-7
V: TRBV5-1
DNA: TGCGCCAGCAGAGTTGGGGCAGGGGGCCTTTACGAGCAGTACTTC
CDR3: CASRVGAGGLYEQYF

size: .
D: .
J: TRBJ2-2
V: TRBV6-5
DNA: TGTGCCAGCAGCCGGGACCCTAACACCGGGGAGCTGTTTTTT
CDR3: CASSRDPNTGELFF

size: .
D: .
J: TRBJ2-7
V: TRBV4-3
DNA: TGCGCCAGCAGCCGCGTCCGGGACTCGGCCTACGAGCAGTACTTC
CDR3: CASSRVRDSAYEQYF

size: .
D: TRBD2
J: TRBJ2-3
V: TRBV10-3
DNA: TGTGCCATCATACAAGGGTGGGCACTAGCGGGAGGGTTATATACGCAGTATTTT
CDR3: CAIIQGWALAGGLYTQYF

size: .
D: .
J: TRBJ1-2
V: TRBV18
DNA: TGTGCCAGCTCACCAGATCCGGGTCCAAACCTTTATGGCTACACCTTC
CDR3: CASSPDPGPNLYGYTF

size: .
D: .
J: TRBJ2-7
V: TRBV7-2
DNA: TGTGCCAGCAGCCACCAATTAGGACAGAGGGACGAGCAGTACTTC
CDR3: CASSHQLGQRDEQYF

size: .
D: TRBD1
J: TRBJ2-3
V: TRBV10-1
DNA: TGCGCCAGCAGTGGGCCCAGGACAGGGAGCACAGATACGCAGTATTTT
CDR3: CASSGPRTGSTDTQYF

size: .
D: .
J: TRBJ1-2
V: TRBV5-4
DNA: TGTGCCAGCAGCCGCAGGGTAGATGGGGCCTATGGCTACACCTTC
CDR3: CASSRRVDGAYGYTF

size: once
D: .
J: TRBJ2-3
V: TRBV10-1
DNA: TGCGCCAGCAGTGAGACGCGGGCCCCCACAGATACGCAGTATTTT
CDR3: CASSETRAPTDTQYF

size: .
D: TRBD1
J: TRBJ2-1
V: TRBV18
DNA: TGTGCCAGCTCACAAACGGGACAGGCAAGCTCCTACAATGAGCAGTTCTTC
CDR3: CASSQTGQASSYNEQFF

size: .
D: .
J: TRBJ2-7
V: TRBV5-1
DNA: TGCGCCAGCAGCCGTTTGGACGGGAGCCTTTACGAGCAGTACTTC
CDR3: CASSRLDGSLYEQYF

size: .
D: TRBD1
J: TRBJ1-4
V: TRBV19
DNA: TGTGCCAGTAGTAAGGACAGGGGCCCCGCAACTAATGAAAAACTGTTTTTT
CDR3: CASSKDRGPATNEKLFF

size: .
D: .
J: TRBJ1-2
V: TRBV7-2
DNA: TGTGCCAGCAGCTTAAGAAGGTCAGCCAGTAACTATGGCTACACCTTC
CDR3: CASSLRRSASNYGYTF

size: .
D: TRBD1
J: TRBJ2-5
V: TRBV7-9
DNA: TGTGCCAGCAGCCCAGAGACAGGGTCATGGGAGACCCAGTACTTC
CDR3: CASSPETGSWETQYF

size: .
D: TRBD2
J: TRBJ2-6
V: TRBV5-1
DNA: TGCGCCAGCAGCTTGGAGTCCCTAGCGGTCGGGGCCAACGTCCTGACTTTC
CDR3: CASSLESLAVGANVLTF

size: .
D: .
J: TRBJ1-1
V: TRBV30
DNA: TGTGCCTGGAGTGTACAAGGAGAAGCTTTCTTT
CDR3: CAWSVQGEAFF

size: .
D: TRBD2
J: TRBJ2-5
V: TRBV14
DNA: TGTGCCAGCAGCTCTGGACTAGCGGGGGGCCGCCAAGAGACCCAGTACTTC
CDR3: CASSSGLAGGRQETQYF

size: .
D: TRBD2
J: TRBJ2-1
V: TRBV4-3
DNA: TGCGCCAGCAGCCAAGGGCTAGCGGTGTACAATGAGCAGTTCTTC
CDR3: CASSQGLAVYNEQFF

size: .
D: .
J: TRBJ1-1
V: TRBV2
DNA: TGTGCCAGCAGTGTCGACAGTGGCACTGAAGCTTTCTTT
CDR3: CASSVDSGTEAFF

size: once
D: TRBD1
J: TRBJ2-7
V: TRBV6-4
DNA: TGTGCCAGCAATACCGGGACAGCGGACTACGAGCAGTACTTC
CDR3: CASNTGTADYEQYF

size: .
D: TRBD1
J: TRBJ1-3
V: TRBV5-4
DNA: TGTGCCAGCAGCCCTGGACAGGCTGGGGGAAACACCATATATTTT
CDR3: CASSPGQAGGNTIYF

size: once
D: TRBD1
J: TRBJ2-5
V: TRBV6-1
DNA: TGTGCCAGCAGTGAAGAAGACAGGGTGGTGTTCCAAGAGACCCAGTACTTC
CDR3: CASSEEDRVVFQETQYF

size: .
D: .
J: TRBJ1-5
V: TRBV5-8
DNA: TGTGCCAGCAGCTTGTGGGGTCAGGGTATTAATCAGCCCCAGCATTTT
CDR3: CASSLWGQGINQPQHF

size: .
D: TRBD2
J: TRBJ2-1
V: TRBV10-3
DNA: TGTGCCATCAGTGAGTCGGCGGGAGACAATGAGCAGTTCTTC
CDR3: CAISESAGDNEQFF

size: .
D: .
J: TRBJ2-2
V: TRBV5-1
DNA: TGCGCCAGCAGCTGGGCCGACAGACACACCGGGGAGCTGTTTTTT
CDR3: CASSWADRHTGELFF

size: .
D: .
J: TRBJ1-1
V: TRBV9
DNA: TGTGCCAGCAGCGTAGGGGGTCCGAACACTGAAGCTTTCTTT
CDR3: CASSVGGPNTEAFF

size: few
D: TRBD1
J: TRBJ2-7
V: TRBV10-3
DNA: TGTGCCACCACCCCCGGGACAGGGAGCTCCTACGAGCAGTACTTC
CDR3: CATTPGTGSSYEQYF

size: .
D: .
J: TRBJ2-5
V: TRBV5-1
DNA: TGCGCCAGCAGCTTCGGACCGTCAACAGAGACCCAGTACTTC
CDR3: CASSFGPSTETQYF

size: .
D: .
J: TRBJ2-1
V: TRBV28
DNA: TGTGCCAGCATGGACACCTATGAGCAGTTCTTC
CDR3: CASMDTYEQFF

size: .
D: .
J: TRBJ1-3
V: TRBV6-1
DNA: TGTGCCAGCAGTGGCGAGACTGGAAACACCATATATTTT
CDR3: CASSGETGNTIYF

size: .
D: .
J: TRBJ2-1
V: TRBV6-1
DNA: TGTGCCAGCAGCTCGTCGTATGGTGAGCAGTTCTTC
CDR3: CASSSSYGEQFF

size: .
D: .
J: TRBJ1-1
V: TRBV27
DNA: TGTGCCAGCAGAGTTTGGGGTGGCAGGGGTGCGGACACTGAAGCTTTCTTT
CDR3: CASRVWGGRGADTEAFF

size: .
D: TRBD1
J: TRBJ2-1
V: TRBV7-8
DNA: TGTGCCAGCAGCCCTGGGGTGTGGACAGGGTTCAACAATGAGCAGTTCTTC
CDR3: CASSPGVWTGFNNEQFF

size: .
D: TRBD2
J: TRBJ2-3
V: TRBV11-2
DNA: TGTGCCAGCAGCTTAGAATTAGCGGGAGGTAAAGCGCAGTATTTT
CDR3: CASSLELAGGKAQYF

size: .
D: .
J: TRBJ2-7
V: TRBV7-9
DNA: TGTGCCAGCAGCTTAGCCCCGGGACGAACCTACGAGCAGTACTTC
CDR3: CASSLAPGRTYEQYF

size: .
D: .
J: TRBJ2-3
V: TRBV30
DNA: TGTGCCTGGACCTACGGGGCGAAGGATACGCAGTATTTT
CDR3: CAWTYGAKDTQYF

size: .
D: TRBD1
J: TRBJ1-1
V: TRBV6-6
DNA: TGTGCCAGCAGTTACGCGACAGGGGTAGGCACTGAAGCTTTCTTT
CDR3: CASSYATGVGTEAFF

size: .
D: .
J: TRBJ1-1
V: TRBV29-1
DNA: TGCAGCGCCTTTGGAGGGGTCGGCACTGAAGCTTTCTTT
CDR3: CSAFGGVGTEAFF

size: .
D: .
J: TRBJ2-1
V: TRBV5-1
DNA: TGCGCCAGCAGCTTGGTGGCTAGCGACGGTTACAATGAGCAGTTCTTC
CDR3: CASSLVASDGYNEQFF

size: .
D: .
J: TRBJ1-5
V: TRBV6-5
DNA: TGTGCCAGCAGTTTACTGACAAGTAGCAATCAGCCCCAGCATTTT
CDR3: CASSLLTSSNQPQHF

size: once
D: TRBD2
J: TRBJ2-2
V: TRBV30
DNA: TGTGCCTGGAAGGGACTAGCGGGAATGCTGTTTTTT
CDR3: CAWKGLAGMLFF

size: .
D: TRBD1
J: TRBJ1-1
V: TRBV10-3
DNA: TGTGCCACTAAACAGGGGCCCACTGAAGCTTTCTTT
CDR3: CATKQGPTEAFF

size: .
D: TRBD1
J: TRBJ2-7
V: TRBV29-1
DNA: TGCAGCGTTGGGAGACAGGGTTCGTTCGAGCAGTACTTC
CDR3: CSVGRQGSFEQYF